This note documents a single TCR beta chain sequence. The sample is drawn from a study of control samples from healthy donors and cancer patients. The V end lost 5 bases, the J end lost 0 bases, and 16 bases lay between the germline ends. CDR1 is SGHDT, CDR2 YYEEEE, per germline. The CDR3 sequence is 16 residues long. Assay used: immunoSEQ multiplex PCR; TCRdb lists only in-frame clones, some missing. The repertoire holds about 120,000 clones, with 92% as singletons. This chain connects TRBV5-6 to TRBJ2-3; no firm D call. The sequence derives from a woman in her forties or fifties in good health. The sample consisted of blood. The CDR3 protein is CASRSSRAFSTDTQYF. The CDR3, as DNA: TGTGCCAGCAGATCATCAAGAGCGTTTAGCACAGATACGCAGTATTTT. The whole variable domain, remainder taken from reference TRBV5-6 and TRBJ2-3, is DAGVTQSPTHLIKTRGQQVTLRCSPKSGHDTVSWYQQALGQGPQFIFQYYEEEERQRGNFPDRFSGHQFPNYSSELNVNALLLGDSALYLCASRSSRAFSTDTQYFGPGTRLTVL.